A single sample gave rise to the 16 T cell receptor beta chains below, sequenced in a study of shared clonotypes between healthy human individuals. TCRdb keeps only in-frame clones here, not all; method: immunoSEQ multiplex PCR. The sample lists some 2,500,000 clones, approximately 93% occurring once. Sequenced input: naive CD4+ T cells from PBMCs. Subset in this sample: CD45RA+ positively selected. These receptors originate from a man younger than 30 in good health. Some clones in this sample may be carry-over from other donors' samples.

The chain is built from TRBV28 and TRBJ2-5, with D perhaps TRBD1 (5 bases). Germline V gene data show CDR1 as MDHEN and CDR2 as SYDVKM. The CDR3 runs 14 residues. V lost 6 bases, J lost 6 bases, and 17 bases lay in between. This CDR3 is CASSQGQGSKTQYF. In nucleotides, the CDR3 is TGTGCCAGCAGCCAAGGGCAGGGTAGTAAGACCCAGTACTTC.

V is TRBV9 and J is TRBJ1-2; the match to TRBD1 covers 8 bases. CDR1 is SGDLS, CDR2 YYNGEE, per germline. V lost 3 bases, J lost 8 bases, and 6 bases stayed unmatched. The CDR3 has 13 residues. Here the CDR3 DNA reads TGTGCCAGCAGCGGGACAGGGATTGGGGGCTACACCTTC. As protein: CASSGTGIGGYTF.

This chain links TRBV11-2 with TRBJ2-5, with 7 nucleotides matching TRBD1. Per the germline V gene, CDR1 is SGHAT and CDR2 is FQNNGV. J gave up 5 bases and V 4 bases, and 10 bases lay outside the gene matches. The CDR3 is made up of 15 amino acids. The CDR3 DNA follows: TGTGCCAGCAGCTCCAACAGGGGCGGTGCGGAGACCCAGTACTTC. It is translated as CASSSNRGGAETQYF.

The V gene is TRBV5-4, the J gene TRBJ2-7; 7 bases line up with TRBD1. J lost 4 bases, V lost 4 bases, and 11 bases had no gene match. The CDR3 contains 15 residues. Per the germline V gene, CDR1 is SGHNT and CDR2 is YYREEE (reference sequence). The CDR3 loop reads CASSPRQGLAYEQYF. Here the CDR3 DNA reads TGTGCCAGCAGCCCAAGACAGGGTCTGGCTTACGAGCAGTACTTC.

The chain links TRBV9 to TRBJ1-1, with a possible D match to TRBD1 (5 bases). The length of the CDR3 is 15 residues. The V gene's germline CDR1 is SGDLS and CDR2 YYNGEE. V was cut by 0 bases and J by 2 bases, with 11 bases left in between. The CDR3 DNA is TGTGCCAGCAGCGTAGCTACAGGCTTCAACACTGAAGCTTTCTTT. Amino acids: CASSVATGFNTEAFF.

This chain joins TRBV5-1 and TRBJ2-7, with D unresolved. The CDR3 has 14 amino acids. Per the germline V gene, CDR1 is SGHRS and CDR2 is YFSETQ. The V end lost 7 bases, the J end lost 0 bases, and 14 bases lay between the germline ends. The CDR3 loop is CASRIVLNSYEQYF. For the CDR3, the DNA is TGCGCCAGCCGGATAGTCTTGAACTCCTACGAGCAGTACTTC.

The CDR3 loop reads CASSLVGRYTGELFF. The CDR3 nucleotides are TGTGCCAGCAGCTTAGTCGGCAGGTACACCGGGGAGCTGTTTTTT. The V and J genes are TRBV11-2 and TRBJ2-2; D is undetermined. There are 15 residues in the CDR3. Between the trimmed V and J ends, which lost 1 base and 3 bases, there was a span of 9 bases. The germline V gene encodes CDR1 SGHAT and CDR2 FQNNGV. Based on the CDR3 plus reference TRBV11-2 and TRBJ2-2, the full variable domain is EAGVAQSPRYKIIEKRQSVAFWCNPISGHATLYWYQQILGQGPKLLIQFQNNGVVDDSQLPKDRFSAERLKGVDSTLKIQPAKLEDSAVYLCASSLVGRYTGELFFGEGSRLTVL.

The CDR3 here is CASSPPERGPGEQYF. CDR3 bases: TGTGCCAGCAGCCCCCCCGAGCGGGGCCCGGGGGAGCAGTACTTC. The chain combines TRBV6-5 with TRBJ2-7; the match to TRBD2 covers 7 bases. CDR3 size: 15 residues. In germline, CDR1 is MNHEY, CDR2 SVGAGI. The trim removed 6 bases at V and 7 bases at J, leaving 15 bases unmatched.

There are a few counts of this clone. The rearrangement joins TRBV18 to TRBJ1-1, with D hard to call. The CDR3 is 14 residues long. CDR1 and CDR2 (germline): KGHSH, LQKENI. V gave up 1 base and J gave up 3 bases, with 9 bases separating them. CDR3 DNA sequence: TGTGCCAGCTCACCACAGGCCGGGCACACTGAAGCTTTCTTT. Its protein is CASSPQAGHTEAFF.

The chain couples TRBV4-1 to TRBJ1-5; D not certain. Germline values: CDR1 MGHRA, CDR2 YSYEKL. The CDR3 loop spans 14 amino acids. Deletions cut 4 bases from V and 6 bases from J, with 13 bases between. This chain's CDR3 is CASSRRDGSQPQHF. The CDR3 DNA sequence: TGCGCCAGCAGCCGCCGGGATGGGAGTCAGCCCCAGCATTTT.

The gene calls are TRBV4-3 and TRBJ2-7; D is possibly TRBD1 (6 bases). The CDR3 has 15 amino acids. Trimming removed 0 bases at V and 2 bases at J, with 11 bases between. Germline lookup yields CDR1 LGHNA and CDR2 YSLEER. The CDR3 bases are TGCGCCAGCAGCCAAGATGTGCAGGGGACCTACGAGCAGTACTTC. The encoded protein is CASSQDVQGTYEQYF.

The chain recombines TRBV28 with TRBJ2-1, with TRBD2 identical over 11 bases. CDR3 length: 17 amino acids. CDR1 is MDHEN, CDR2 SYDVKM, per germline. V lost 5 bases to trimming and J lost 4 bases; unmatched junction nucleotides: 10. The CDR3 region is CASSASLAGDRYNEQFF. The CDR3, as DNA: TGTGCCAGCAGTGCCTCACTAGCGGGAGATAGGTACAATGAGCAGTTCTTC.

The CDR3 is CASSLAARGFDTQYF. CDR3 nucleotide sequence: TGTGCCAGCAGCTTGGCCGCTCGGGGGTTTGATACCCAGTACTTC. J is TRBJ2-5 and V is TRBV5-8, with a weak D call TRBD2 (6 bases). V lost 0 bases and J 8 bases, leaving 17 bases between the germline ends. Germline V CDR1 and CDR2: SGHTS, YDEGEE. This CDR3 region has 15 residues.

The chain employs TRBV10-1 and TRBJ2-1; 8 bases are shared with TRBD2. Germline loops: CDR1 WNHNN, CDR2 SYGVQD (reference sequence). Trimming cost V 7 bases and J 4 bases; bases outside gene matches: 12. The CDR3 is 16 residues long. The CDR3 region is CASTTVTSATYNEQFF. CDR3 DNA sequence: TGCGCCAGCACCACGGTGACTAGCGCGACGTACAATGAGCAGTTCTTC.

The rearrangement joins TRBV5-1 to TRBJ1-2; 8 nucleotides line up with TRBD1. Trimming removed 0 bases from V and 4 bases from J; junction bases left unmatched: 5. CDR3 length: 15 amino acids. Germline V gene lookup returns CDR1 SGHRS and CDR2 YFSETQ. The CDR3, as DNA: TGCGCCAGCAGCTTGGCTTACGGGACAGGCTATGGCTACACCTTC. Its translation: CASSLAYGTGYGYTF. The full variable domain, in which reference TRBV5-1 and TRBJ1-2 provide the parts outside the CDR3, is KAGVTQTPRYLIKTRGQQVTLSCSPISGHRSVSWYQQTPGQGLQFLFEYFSETQRNKGNFPGRFSGRQFSNSRSEMNVSTLELGDSALYLCASSLAYGTGYGYTFGSGTRLTVV.

The chain is built from TRBV28 and TRBJ1-5, with D unresolved. The CDR3 loop spans 16 amino acids. CDR1 is MDHEN, CDR2 SYDVKM, per germline. Between the trimmed V and J ends, which lost 1 base and 0 bases, there was a span of 10 bases. CDR3 sequence (DNA): TGTGCCAGCAGTTTATTCGGTAGGTTTAGCAATCAGCCCCAGCATTTT. Its translation is CASSLFGRFSNQPQHF.